These T cell receptor beta chains were read from a single sample in a study of cytomegalovirus exposure and HLA in healthy donors. Assay: immunoSEQ multiplex PCR; the TCRdb copy retains only in-frame clones and omits some. The sample contains about 76,000 clones, 85% to 95% of which appear only once. Sequencing was performed on PBMCs. Source of these receptors: a man between 18 and 29 years old in good health and CMV-seropositive. CDR3s include the opening cysteine and the closing phenylalanine or tryptophan. Each record gives: J gene, V gene, clone size, D gene, CDR3 protein, CDR3 DNA. D genes are given only for firm matches. Expanded clones get a size class; other rows say once, few or many, or leave the size out.

J: TRBJ1-1
V: TRBV7-9
size: NA
D: NA
CDR3: CASSLKSTEAFF
DNA: TGTGCCAGCAGCTTGAAGAGCACTGAAGCTTTCTTT

J: TRBJ2-7
V: TRBV5-8
size: NA
D: NA
CDR3: CASSLSFLLEKYF
DNA: TGTGCCAGCAGCTTGTCTTTTCTCCTAGAAAAGTACTTC

J: TRBJ2-3
V: TRBV28
size: NA
D: NA
CDR3: CASSLLLITDTQYF
DNA: TGTGCCAGCAGTTTGTTACTTATCACAGATACGCAGTATTTT

J: TRBJ1-2
V: TRBV28
size: NA
D: NA
CDR3: CASSLNGPLGGYTF
DNA: TGTGCCAGCAGTTTAAACGGCCCCCTAGGTGGCTACACCTTC

J: TRBJ1-4
V: TRBV10-3
size: NA
D: NA
CDR3: CAISAGQTNEKLFF
DNA: TGTGCCATCAGTGCAGGACAGACTAATGAAAAACTGTTTTTT

J: TRBJ1-1
V: TRBV10-3
size: NA
D: TRBD1
CDR3: CAIRDQGQGRTEAFF
DNA: TGTGCCATCAGGGATCAAGGACAGGGGAGGACTGAAGCTTTCTTT

J: TRBJ2-7
V: TRBV28
size: NA
D: NA
CDR3: CASSFSVEQYF
DNA: TGTGCCAGCAGTTTCTCGGTCGAGCAGTACTTC

J: TRBJ2-7
V: TRBV28
size: NA
D: TRBD2
CDR3: CASSLTSGVSYEQYF
DNA: TGTGCCAGCAGTTTAACTAGCGGGGTGTCCTACGAGCAGTACTTC

J: TRBJ1-2
V: TRBV10-3
size: NA
D: NA
CDR3: CASSEADKGGVGYTF
DNA: TGTGCCAGCAGTGAAGCGGATAAGGGCGGTGTTGGCTACACCTTC

J: TRBJ1-2
V: TRBV11-2
size: NA
D: NA
CDR3: CASSLSIVPPEDYGYTF
DNA: TGTGCCAGCAGCTTAAGTATAGTCCCACCAGAGGACTATGGCTACACCTTC

J: TRBJ2-7
V: TRBV28
size: NA
D: TRBD1
CDR3: CASSGQGFSYEQYF
DNA: TGTGCCAGCAGCGGACAGGGGTTTTCCTACGAGCAGTACTTC

J: TRBJ2-4
V: TRBV5-1
size: NA
D: TRBD1
CDR3: CASSLAPGQAKNIQYF
DNA: TGCGCCAGCAGCTTGGCCCCGGGACAGGCCAAAAACATTCAGTACTTC

J: TRBJ2-2
V: TRBV15
size: NA
D: TRBD2
CDR3: CATSREGLADRPGELFF
DNA: TGTGCCACCAGCCGAGAAGGCCTAGCGGACCGCCCCGGGGAGCTGTTTTTT

J: TRBJ2-7
V: TRBV6-5
size: NA
D: TRBD1
CDR3: CASSEYRGPSYEQYF
DNA: TGTGCCAGCAGCGAATACAGGGGGCCCTCCTACGAGCAGTACTTC

J: TRBJ1-2
V: TRBV6-5
size: NA
D: TRBD1
CDR3: CASSSPGTGDGYTF
DNA: TGTGCCAGCAGCTCTCCCGGGACAGGGGATGGCTACACCTTC

J: TRBJ2-3
V: TRBV29-1
size: NA
D: NA
CDR3: CSAQRGGTDTQYF
DNA: TGCAGCGCCCAAAGGGGGGGTACAGATACGCAGTATTTT

J: TRBJ2-5
V: TRBV6-6
size: once
D: NA
CDR3: CASSYWSQETQYF
DNA: TGTGCCAGCAGTTACTGGAGTCAAGAGACCCAGTACTTC

J: TRBJ2-3
V: TRBV7-9
size: NA
D: TRBD2
CDR3: CASSSLAGGPGPDTQYF
DNA: TGTGCCAGCAGCTCCCTAGCGGGAGGGCCGGGGCCAGATACGCAGTATTTT

J: TRBJ2-1
V: TRBV10-3
size: NA
D: NA
CDR3: CAIGEPQAGNEQFF
DNA: TGTGCCATCGGGGAGCCCCAGGCCGGGAATGAGCAGTTCTTC

J: TRBJ1-1
V: TRBV29-1
size: NA
D: TRBD1
CDR3: CSVAGTGDTEAFF
DNA: TGCAGCGTCGCCGGGACAGGAGATACTGAAGCTTTCTTT

J: TRBJ1-1
V: TRBV2
size: NA
D: TRBD1
CDR3: CASRGQGMNTEAFF
DNA: TGTGCCAGCCGGGGACAGGGAATGAACACTGAAGCTTTCTTT

J: TRBJ1-4
V: TRBV9
size: NA
D: NA
CDR3: CASSVTGSPNEKLFF
DNA: TGTGCCAGCAGCGTAACCGGGTCCCCTAATGAAAAACTGTTTTTT

J: TRBJ2-1
V: TRBV7-9
size: NA
D: NA
CDR3: CASSLISGENEQFF
DNA: TGTGCCAGCAGCTTAATCTCGGGAGAGAATGAGCAGTTCTTC

J: TRBJ2-7
V: TRBV2
size: NA
D: TRBD1
CDR3: CASSWTGSTYEQYF
DNA: TGTGCCAGCAGTTGGACAGGGTCTACCTACGAGCAGTACTTC

J: TRBJ2-2
V: TRBV6-1
size: many
D: NA
CDR3: CASSESAPGVVTGELFF
DNA: TGTGCCAGCAGTGAATCAGCCCCAGGGGTGGTCACCGGGGAGCTGTTTTTT

J: TRBJ1-2
V: TRBV9
size: NA
D: NA
CDR3: CASSVATGTLFGGYTF
DNA: TGTGCCAGCAGCGTAGCTACAGGGACACTGTTTGGTGGCTACACCTTC

J: TRBJ2-7
V: TRBV7-9
size: NA
D: TRBD2
CDR3: CASSLGGGRAAYEQYF
DNA: TGTGCCAGCAGCTTAGGGGGCGGGAGGGCCGCGTACGAGCAGTACTTC

J: TRBJ2-5
V: TRBV7-8
size: NA
D: TRBD2
CDR3: CASSIGTSEQETQYF
DNA: TGTGCCAGCAGCATCGGGACTAGCGAACAAGAGACCCAGTACTTC

J: TRBJ1-2
V: TRBV27
size: NA
D: TRBD1
CDR3: CANRTGTTNYGYTF
DNA: TGTGCCAACAGGACAGGGACGACTAACTATGGCTACACCTTC

J: TRBJ2-3
V: TRBV6-1
size: NA
D: NA
CDR3: CASSTQGGTDTQYF
DNA: TGTGCCAGCAGTACCCAGGGTGGCACAGATACGCAGTATTTT

J: TRBJ2-4
V: TRBV27
size: NA
D: NA
CDR3: CASSPRTHDIQYF
DNA: TGTGCCAGCAGTCCGCGGACTCATGACATTCAGTACTTC

J: TRBJ2-7
V: TRBV5-6
size: NA
D: TRBD1
CDR3: CASSPGTAFSEQYF
DNA: TGTGCCAGCAGCCCGGGGACAGCCTTCTCCGAGCAGTACTTC

J: TRBJ2-2
V: TRBV7-3
size: NA
D: TRBD2
CDR3: CASSPGPAGGGGELFF
DNA: TGTGCCAGCAGCCCCGGCCCAGCGGGAGGGGGCGGGGAGCTGTTTTTT

J: TRBJ2-7
V: TRBV2
size: NA
D: TRBD1
CDR3: CASSRDRDYYEQYF
DNA: TGTGCCAGCAGTCGGGACAGGGATTACTACGAGCAGTACTTC

J: TRBJ1-1
V: TRBV5-1
size: NA
D: TRBD1
CDR3: CASSLAGTGEAFF
DNA: TGCGCCAGCAGCTTGGCCGGGACAGGTGAAGCTTTCTTT

J: TRBJ2-5
V: TRBV4-1
size: NA
D: NA
CDR3: CASSQELSEVWKTQYF
DNA: TGCGCCAGCAGCCAAGAATTATCAGAGGTGTGGAAGACCCAGTACTTC

J: TRBJ2-5
V: TRBV6-1
size: NA
D: TRBD2
CDR3: CASSESPGGSVETQYF
DNA: TGTGCCAGCAGTGAAAGCCCCGGGGGGTCGGTGGAGACCCAGTACTTC

J: TRBJ1-5
V: TRBV6-5
size: few
D: NA
CDR3: CASRTGDQPQHF
DNA: TGTGCCAGCAGGACGGGGGATCAGCCCCAGCATTTT

J: TRBJ2-2
V: TRBV11-2
size: NA
D: NA
CDR3: CASSLMFSGTGELFF
DNA: TGTGCCAGCAGCTTAATGTTTAGTGGCACCGGGGAGCTGTTTTTT

J: TRBJ1-4
V: TRBV5-1
size: NA
D: TRBD1
CDR3: CASSFGQGPTNEKLFF
DNA: TGCGCCAGCAGCTTCGGACAGGGCCCCACTAATGAAAAACTGTTTTTT

J: TRBJ2-3
V: TRBV10-3
size: once
D: NA
CDR3: CAISESTGPGDTQYF
DNA: TGTGCCATCAGTGAGTCGACTGGCCCGGGAGATACGCAGTATTTT

J: TRBJ1-4
V: TRBV7-9
size: NA
D: TRBD1
CDR3: CASSLGTGQKLFF
DNA: TGTGCCAGCAGCTTGGGGACAGGGCAAAAACTGTTTTTT